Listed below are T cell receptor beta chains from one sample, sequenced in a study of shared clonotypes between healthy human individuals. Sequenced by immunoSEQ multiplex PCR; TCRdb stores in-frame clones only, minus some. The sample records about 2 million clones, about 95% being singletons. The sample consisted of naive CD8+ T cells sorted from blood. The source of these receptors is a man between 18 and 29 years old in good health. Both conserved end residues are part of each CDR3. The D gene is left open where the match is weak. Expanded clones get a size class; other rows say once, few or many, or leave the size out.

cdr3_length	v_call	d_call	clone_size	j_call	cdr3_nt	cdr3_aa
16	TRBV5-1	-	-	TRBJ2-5	TGCGCCAGCAGCTTGGCTCCCCAGGGGCCACAAGAGACCCAGTACTTC	CASSLAPQGPQETQYF
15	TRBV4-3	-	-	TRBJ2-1	TGCGCCAGCAGCCAAGTGGGCAGGTCTGAAGATGAGCAGTTCTTC	CASSQVGRSEDEQFF
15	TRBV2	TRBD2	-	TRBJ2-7	TGTGCCAGCAGCCCTCTAGCGGCACCCTCCTACGAGCAGTACTTC	CASSPLAAPSYEQYF
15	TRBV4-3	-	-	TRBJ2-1	TGCGCCAGCAGCCAAGAGTATCACCTATACAATGAGCAGTTCTTC	CASSQEYHLYNEQFF
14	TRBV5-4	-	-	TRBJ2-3	TGTGCCAGCAGCTCATCTTCTAGCACAGATACGCAGTATTTT	CASSSSSSTDTQYF
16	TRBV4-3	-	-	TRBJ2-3	TGCGCCAGCAGCCAAGATTATGGAGGAGCCGCGGATACGCAGTATTTT	CASSQDYGGAADTQYF
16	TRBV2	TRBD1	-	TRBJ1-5	TGTGCCAGCAGTGAAGGGTTGACAGGGGGGCATCAGCCCCAGCATTTT	CASSEGLTGGHQPQHF
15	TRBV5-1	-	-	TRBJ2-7	TGCGCCAGCAGCGGGGATTATTTTTCTGCGGGGGAGCAGTACTTC	CASSGDYFSAGEQYF
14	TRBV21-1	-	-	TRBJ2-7	TGTGCCAGCAGCCCAGGGAGAGGGTCCTACGAGCAGTACTTC	CASSPGRGSYEQYF
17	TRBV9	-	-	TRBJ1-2	TGTGCCAGCAGCGTAGCAGGCAAGGGGTCCGCTAACTATGGCTACACCTTC	CASSVAGKGSANYGYTF
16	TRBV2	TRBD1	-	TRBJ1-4	TGTGCCAGCATTGGACTAACAGGGGCTCCAGACGAAAAACTGTTTTTT	CASIGLTGAPDEKLFF
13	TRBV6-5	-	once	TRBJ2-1	TGTGCCAGCAGTTACTCACTAGGGGATGAGCAGTTCTTC	CASSYSLGDEQFF
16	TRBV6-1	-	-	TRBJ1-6	TGTGCCAGCAGTGAGTCCCGCAGGGCGGGCAATTCACCCCTCCACTTT	CASSESRRAGNSPLHF
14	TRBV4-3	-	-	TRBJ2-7	TGCGCCAGCAGCCCAGGATTAGGGGAGTACGAGCAGTACTTC	CASSPGLGEYEQYF
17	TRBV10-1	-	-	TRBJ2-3	TGCGCCAGCAGTTCCCTTGTACTGCCCGGGGGCACAGATACGCAGTATTTT	CASSSLVLPGGTDTQYF
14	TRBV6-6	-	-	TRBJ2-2	TGTGCCAGCGGTGGGGACACCTACACCGGGGAGCTGTTTTTT	CASGGDTYTGELFF
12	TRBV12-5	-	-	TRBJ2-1	TGTGCTAGTGGCAGGATTTTTCATGAGCAGTTCTTC	CASGRIFHEQFF
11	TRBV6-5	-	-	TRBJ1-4	-	CASSVGQGAFF
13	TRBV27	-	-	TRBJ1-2	TGTGCCAGCAGTTTTGGGGGCAACTATGGCTACACCTTC	CASSFGGNYGYTF
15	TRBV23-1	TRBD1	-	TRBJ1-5	TGCGCCAGCAGTCGCGGACAGGGCCCCCTTTGGCCCCAGCATTTT	CASSRGQGPLWPQHF
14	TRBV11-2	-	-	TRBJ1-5	TGTGCCGGAAGACGTCCGTATAGCAATCAGCCCCAGCATTTT	CAGRRPYSNQPQHF
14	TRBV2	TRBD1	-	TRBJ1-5	TGTGCCAGCGGCCGGACAGGGTCTCTTAGCCCCCAGCATTTT	CASGRTGSLSPQHF
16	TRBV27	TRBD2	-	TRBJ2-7	TGTGCCAGCAGTTTAAACGGCCTAGCGGATATCTACGAGCAGTACTTC	CASSLNGLADIYEQYF
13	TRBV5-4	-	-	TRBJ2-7	TGTGCCAGCAGCTTTAAGGGGGGCGACGAGCAGTACTTC	CASSFKGGDEQYF
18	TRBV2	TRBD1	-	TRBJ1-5	TGTGCCAGCAGATCCACAGGGGGCGGGATTTATAGCAATCAGCCCCAGCATTTT	CASRSTGGGIYSNQPQHF
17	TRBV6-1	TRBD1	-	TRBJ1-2	TGTGCCAGCAGGGAAATACCCGGGACAGGGTTGAACTATGGCTACACCTTC	CASREIPGTGLNYGYTF
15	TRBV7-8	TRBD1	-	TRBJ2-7	TGTGCCAGCACCCTCCGGGACAGGGGTATCTACGAGCAGTACTTC	CASTLRDRGIYEQYF
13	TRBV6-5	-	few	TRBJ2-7	TGTGCCAGCAGTTATGGGGCAACCTACGAGCAGTACTTC	CASSYGATYEQYF
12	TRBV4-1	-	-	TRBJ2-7	TGCGCCAGCAGCCCTCAGGGCTACGAGCAGTACTTC	CASSPQGYEQYF
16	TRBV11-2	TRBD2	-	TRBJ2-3	TGTGCCAGCAGCTTAGTACTAGCGGGGAGCACAGATACGCAGTATTTT	CASSLVLAGSTDTQYF
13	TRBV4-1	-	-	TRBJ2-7	TGCGCCAGCAGCCAACTACAGGGAACCGAGCAGTACTTC	CASSQLQGTEQYF
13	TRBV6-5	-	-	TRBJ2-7	TGTGCCAGCAGTTATGGGCTAGCGTTCGAGCAGTACTTC	CASSYGLAFEQYF
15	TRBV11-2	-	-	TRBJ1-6	TGTGCCAGCAGCTTAGAGGCTGTCGAAAATTCACCCCTCCACTTT	CASSLEAVENSPLHF
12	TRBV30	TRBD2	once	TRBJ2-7	TGTGCCTGGGATTGGGGGGGCTACGAGCAGTACTTC	CAWDWGGYEQYF
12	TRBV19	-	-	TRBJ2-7	TGTGCCAGTACCGACAGCTTATACGAGCAGTACTTC	CASTDSLYEQYF
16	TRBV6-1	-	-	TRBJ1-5	TGTGCCAGCAGTGCCCCTAACGAAGGGCTCAATCAGCCCCAGCATTTT	CASSAPNEGLNQPQHF
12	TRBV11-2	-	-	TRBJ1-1	TGTGCCAGCAGCTCAAAAAGTCCGGGAGCTTTCTTT	CASSSKSPGAFF
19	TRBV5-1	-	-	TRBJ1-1	TGCGCCAGCACCATTGGACGGGGAATCGTAGGCGAAACGAACACTGAAGCTTTCTTT	CASTIGRGIVGETNTEAFF
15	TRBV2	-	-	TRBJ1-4	TGTGCCAGCAGTGAAGGTCGGGCAACTAATGAAAAACTGTTTTTT	CASSEGRATNEKLFF
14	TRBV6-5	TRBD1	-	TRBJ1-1	TGTGCCAGCCTAAGACAGGGCGGACAAACTGAAGCTTTCTTT	CASLRQGGQTEAFF
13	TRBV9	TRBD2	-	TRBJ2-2	TGTGCCAGCAAGGGAGGGGCCCCCGGGGAGCTGTTTTTT	CASKGGAPGELFF
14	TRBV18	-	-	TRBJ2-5	TGTGCCAGCTCACCACCGACGGCTCACGAGACCCAGTACTTC	CASSPPTAHETQYF
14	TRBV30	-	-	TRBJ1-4	TGTGCCTGGAGTCATTCGGGGGTTAATGAAAAACTGTTTTTT	CAWSHSGVNEKLFF
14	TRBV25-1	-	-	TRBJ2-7	TGTGCCAGCAGTGAGTATGGGGGGACCTACGAGCAGTACTTC	CASSEYGGTYEQYF
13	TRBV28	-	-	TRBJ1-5	TGTGCCAGCAGGGAGACAGGCATTCAGCCCCAGCATTTT	CASRETGIQPQHF
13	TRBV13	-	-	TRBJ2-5	TGTGCCAGCAGCCCCTTACCCGGCGAGACCCAGTACTTC	CASSPLPGETQYF